The clone carrying this TCR beta chain turned up a few times. Data came from immunoSEQ multiplex PCR; TCRdb stores just in-frame clones and leaves some out. The data contain 500,000 to 550,000 clones, around 78% of them singletons. This sample is drawn from a study of shared T cell receptors in the human thymus. Unmatched junction bases numbered 15, after V lost 4 bases and J lost 6 bases. This CDR3 spans 16 amino acids. Germline V gene sequence: CDR1 MDHEN, CDR2 SYDVKM. These data were also reused for a study on human thymus T cells. That investigation notes: Healthy Finnish infants undergoing corrective surgery for congenital heart defects were the donors. Obtained as resections during corrective heart surgery, the thymus tissue was then studied.

The sequenced sample was thymocytes. The receptor was isolated from a boy younger than two with a congenital heart defect. V usage is TRBV28 and J usage is TRBJ2-7; 7 nucleotides align to TRBD1. CDR3 amino acids: CASSSYCRLSGGEQYF. In DNA, the CDR3 is TGTGCCAGCAGTTCTTATTGCCGTTTATCAGGGGGCGAGCAGTACTTC.